This is a list of T cell receptor beta chains from one sample in a study of human CD4 T cells and Enterobacteriaceae. Assay: immunoSEQ multiplex PCR; the TCRdb copy retains only in-frame clones and omits some. In the table there are about 29,000 clones, approximately 84% of which are singletons. Sequencing was done on a sample of memory CD4+ T cells from blood. The receptor source for this set is a human donor in good health. CDR3s leave out the opening cysteine and the closing phenylalanine or tryptophan. A D gene is named only where the DNA matches it firmly.

CDR3	D	V	J
ASSYGGTASPN	TRBD1	TRBV6-6	TRBJ1-2
ATLAGSRNTQY	TRBD2	TRBV11-1	TRBJ2-3
ASSLNPGRATETQY	TRBD2	TRBV7-3	TRBJ2-5
ASGLHSEQF	-	TRBV12-5	TRBJ2-1
ATKVRGGGTSGRNENEQY	TRBD2	TRBV27	TRBJ2-7
ASSLVHRGTGELF	TRBD1	TRBV11-2	TRBJ2-2
ASSYINSYEQY	-	TRBV6-6	TRBJ2-7
ASSEQDRGQSPLH	TRBD1	TRBV10-2	TRBJ1-6
ASSLLSGGGNEQF	-	TRBV5-1	TRBJ2-1
ASSLLTGGDTEAF	TRBD1	TRBV27	TRBJ1-1
ASSRPGGAYGYT	-	TRBV6-5	TRBJ1-2
AWSVSTYEQY	-	TRBV30	TRBJ2-7
ASSPTGGGYGYT	-	TRBV9	TRBJ1-2
ASSLGVVSDEKLF	-	TRBV5-1	TRBJ1-4
ASSYDGEMNTEAF	-	TRBV6-6	TRBJ1-1
AISEFQTSYEQY	-	TRBV10-3	TRBJ2-7
ASSSRPGYT	-	TRBV19	TRBJ1-2
ASSPGTALRYEQY	TRBD1	TRBV9	TRBJ2-7
ASSPPDSYEQY	-	TRBV28	TRBJ2-7
ASSEQGGETQY	-	TRBV18	TRBJ2-5
ASSLSDRAYGYT	TRBD1	TRBV6-5	TRBJ1-2
ASSIQGNTGELF	-	TRBV7-9	TRBJ2-2
ASSGQGILSSYNEQF	TRBD1	TRBV28	TRBJ2-1
ASGRERGHEQY	TRBD2	TRBV5-1	TRBJ2-7
ASRTGNTGELF	-	TRBV2	TRBJ2-2
ATSSGQGDTGELF	TRBD1	TRBV15	TRBJ2-2
ASSSTGSYGYT	-	TRBV5-1	TRBJ1-2
ASSLESPFHEQY	-	TRBV7-9	TRBJ2-7
ASSQEGGAGANVLT	TRBD2	TRBV18	TRBJ2-6
ASSPLAGFYNEQF	TRBD2	TRBV7-2	TRBJ2-1
ASSSLTSGGSYNEQF	TRBD2	TRBV5-6	TRBJ2-1
ASSLGPGNSYNEQF	-	TRBV7-3	TRBJ2-1
ASSGGGNQPQH	-	TRBV6-1	TRBJ1-5
ASSLRRSSGTSVYNEQF	TRBD2	TRBV7-6	TRBJ2-1
ATSTITGGTEQF	-	TRBV2	TRBJ2-1
ASSFQGIDEKLF	-	TRBV5-5	TRBJ1-4
ASSETGDGSGELF	TRBD1	TRBV2	TRBJ2-2
ASSVDSGNEQF	-	TRBV9	TRBJ2-1
AWRVSGSSDTQY	TRBD2	TRBV30	TRBJ2-3
ATTSGRLVGELF	TRBD2	TRBV7-9	TRBJ2-2
ASSYSSSRSPLH	-	TRBV6-5	TRBJ1-6
ASRSGISTDTQY	-	TRBV10-2	TRBJ2-3
ASSRGGGTGELF	-	TRBV19	TRBJ2-2
ASRGEDRGIDEQY	TRBD1	TRBV6-5	TRBJ2-7
ASSLDYQETQY	-	TRBV5-4	TRBJ2-5